This T cell receptor beta chain was captured in a study of a mutant IDH1 vaccine in newly diagnosed glioma. Time point defined: baseline, week 1 (first vaccination visit). Treatment of the sample: pre-vaccination baseline after standard-of-care therapy. Using immunoSEQ multiplex PCR, the repertoire was profiled, and TCRdb retains in-frame clones only, with some absent. The sample lists nearly 15,000 clones; 80% to 90% were seen once. The source of this sequence is a woman in her thirties or forties with glioma. Some clones in this sample may be carry-over from other donors' samples. This specimen was PBMCs, taken from a glioma patient treated with radiotherapy, temozolomide or both.

The CDR3 loop is CASKAWQGENEQFF. The CDR3 DNA reads TGTGCCAGCAAGGCCTGGCAGGGCGAGAATGAGCAGTTCTTC. The chain has TRBV2 and TRBJ2-1, with TRBD1 as a possible D gene (5 bases). The CDR3 totals 14 residues. Trimming took 7 bases from V and 7 from J, leaving 17 bases between them. CDR1 and CDR2 (germline): SNHLY, FYNNEI.